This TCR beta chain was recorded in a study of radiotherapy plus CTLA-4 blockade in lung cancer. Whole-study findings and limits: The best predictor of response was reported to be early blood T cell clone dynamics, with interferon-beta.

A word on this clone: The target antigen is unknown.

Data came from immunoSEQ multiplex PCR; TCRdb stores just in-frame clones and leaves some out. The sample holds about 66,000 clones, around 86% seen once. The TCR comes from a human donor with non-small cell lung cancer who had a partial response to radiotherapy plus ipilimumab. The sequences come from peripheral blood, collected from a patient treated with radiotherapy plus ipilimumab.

The CDR3 DNA reads TGTGCCAGCTCACCCGGGACACGACTTAGGGCCACTGAAGCTTTCTTT. This sequence encodes CASSPGTRLRATEAFF. The chain uses TRBV18 and TRBJ1-1; possibly TRBD1 for D (6 bases). The CDR3 is 16 amino acids. Looked up from germline, CDR1 is KGHSH and CDR2 is LQKENI. V lost 3 bases, J lost 4 bases, and 18 bases lay in between.